This TCR beta chain was captured in a study of T-cell memory formation after mild COVID-19. On the study more broadly: Largely, the TCR clusters proved donor specific. Study-level results: CD4+ clones that contracted lay mainly in CM and EM; CD8+ ones lay in EMRA. Within pre-infection memory, some responding clones were found, suggesting cross-reactive memory joined.

This clonotype was seen a few times. What it binds is unknown. Germline CDR1 and CDR2: KGHDR and SFDVKD. The CDR3 is 16 amino acids. The J segment lost 6 bases and the V segment lost 2 bases, leaving 5 bases of the junction unmatched. TCRdb reanalysed the 5' RACE reads using MiXCR and keeps one entry per CDR3 protein. The data hold 65,000 to 100,000 distinct CDR3 sequences, with roughly 13% observed a single time. The chain joins TRBV24-1 to TRBJ2-2; 10 nucleotides match TRBD1. The TCR was taken from a man younger than 35 who had mild COVID-19 (a few samples of this study predate the infection). Cell type and time point are not known. The sample comprised PBMCs or a T cell subset sorted from them (not recorded which). The CDR3 DNA reads TGTGCCACCAGTGATTGGACAGGGGGTTTCTCCGGGGAGCTGTTTTTT. As protein: CATSDWTGGFSGELFF.